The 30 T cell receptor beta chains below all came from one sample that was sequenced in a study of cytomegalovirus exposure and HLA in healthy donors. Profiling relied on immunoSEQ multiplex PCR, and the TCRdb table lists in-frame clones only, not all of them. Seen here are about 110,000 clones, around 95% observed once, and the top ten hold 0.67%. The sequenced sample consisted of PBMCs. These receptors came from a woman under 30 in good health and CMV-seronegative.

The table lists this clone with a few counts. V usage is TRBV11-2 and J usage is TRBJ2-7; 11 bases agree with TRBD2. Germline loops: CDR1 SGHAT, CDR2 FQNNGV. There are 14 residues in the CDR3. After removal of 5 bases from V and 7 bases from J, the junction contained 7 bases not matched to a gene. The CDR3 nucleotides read TGTGCCAGCAGCCGTATGCTAGCGGGGGGAGAGCAGTACTTC. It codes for CASSRMLAGGEQYF.

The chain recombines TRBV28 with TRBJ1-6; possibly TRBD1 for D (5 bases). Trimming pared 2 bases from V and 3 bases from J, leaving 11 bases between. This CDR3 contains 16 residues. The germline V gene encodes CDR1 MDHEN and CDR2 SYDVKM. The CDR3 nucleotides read TGTGCCAGCAGTTTACCCCAGGGTAGCTATAATTCACCCCTCCACTTT. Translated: CASSLPQGSYNSPLHF.

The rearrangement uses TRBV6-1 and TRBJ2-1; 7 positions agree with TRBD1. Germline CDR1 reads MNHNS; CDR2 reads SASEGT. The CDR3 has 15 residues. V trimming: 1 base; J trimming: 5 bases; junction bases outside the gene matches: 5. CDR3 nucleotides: TGTGCCAGCAGTGAAGAGGCAGGGGGACACAATGAGCAGTTCTTC. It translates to CASSEEAGGHNEQFF.

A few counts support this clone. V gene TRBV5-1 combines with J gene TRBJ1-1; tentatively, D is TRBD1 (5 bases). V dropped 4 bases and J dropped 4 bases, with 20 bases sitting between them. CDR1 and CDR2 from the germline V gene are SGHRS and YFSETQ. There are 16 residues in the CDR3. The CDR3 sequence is CASSDPRGYWSTEAFF. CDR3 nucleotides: TGCGCCAGCAGCGACCCTCGGGGGTACTGGAGCACTGAAGCTTTCTTT.

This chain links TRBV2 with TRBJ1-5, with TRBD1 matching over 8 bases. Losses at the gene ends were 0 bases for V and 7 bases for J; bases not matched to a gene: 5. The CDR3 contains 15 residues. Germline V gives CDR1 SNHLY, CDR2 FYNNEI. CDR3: CASSEAGTGRQPQHF. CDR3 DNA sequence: TGTGCCAGCAGTGAAGCCGGGACAGGACGGCAGCCCCAGCATTTT.

The CDR3 reads CASSPRLSGGAPDTQYF. CDR3 bases: TGTGCCAGCAGCCCACGCCTTAGCGGGGGGGCCCCAGATACGCAGTATTTT. V gene TRBV7-9 combines with J gene TRBJ2-3; 11 bases align to TRBD2. V shed 5 bases and J 4 bases; nucleotides not matched to a gene: 11. This CDR3 is 17 amino acids long. Looked up from germline, CDR1 is SEHNR and CDR2 is FQNEAQ (reference sequence). The full variable domain, in which reference TRBV7-9 and TRBJ2-3 provide the parts outside the CDR3, is DTGVSQNPRHKITKRGQNVTFRCDPISEHNRLYWYRQTLGQGPEFLTYFQNEAQLEKSRLLSDRFSAERPKGSFSTLEIQRTEQGDSAMYLCASSPRLSGGAPDTQYFGPGTRLTVL.

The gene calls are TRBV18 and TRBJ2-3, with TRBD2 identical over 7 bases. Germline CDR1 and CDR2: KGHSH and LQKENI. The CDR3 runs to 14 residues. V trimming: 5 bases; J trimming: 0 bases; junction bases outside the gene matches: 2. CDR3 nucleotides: TGTGCCAGCTCAAACGGGGGGAGCACAGATACGCAGTATTTT. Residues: CASSNGGSTDTQYF.

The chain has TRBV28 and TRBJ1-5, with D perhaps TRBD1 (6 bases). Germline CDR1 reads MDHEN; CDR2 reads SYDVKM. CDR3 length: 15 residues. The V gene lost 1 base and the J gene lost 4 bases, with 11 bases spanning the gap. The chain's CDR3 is CASSLSAGVNQPQHF. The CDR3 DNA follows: TGTGCCAGCAGTTTATCGGCAGGGGTTAATCAGCCCCAGCATTTT.

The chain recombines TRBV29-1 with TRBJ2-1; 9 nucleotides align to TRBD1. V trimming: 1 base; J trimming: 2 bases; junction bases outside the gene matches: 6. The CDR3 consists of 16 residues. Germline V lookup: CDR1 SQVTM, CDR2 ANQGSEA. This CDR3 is CSVEGGTGSAYNEQFF. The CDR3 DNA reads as TGCAGCGTTGAAGGGGGGACAGGGTCTGCCTACAATGAGCAGTTCTTC.

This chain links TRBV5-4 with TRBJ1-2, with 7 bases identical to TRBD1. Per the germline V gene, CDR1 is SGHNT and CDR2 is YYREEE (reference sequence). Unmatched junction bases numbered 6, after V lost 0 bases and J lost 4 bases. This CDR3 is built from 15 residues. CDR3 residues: CASSLADRFLYGYTF. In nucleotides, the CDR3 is TGTGCCAGCAGCTTGGCGGACAGGTTCCTCTATGGCTACACCTTC.

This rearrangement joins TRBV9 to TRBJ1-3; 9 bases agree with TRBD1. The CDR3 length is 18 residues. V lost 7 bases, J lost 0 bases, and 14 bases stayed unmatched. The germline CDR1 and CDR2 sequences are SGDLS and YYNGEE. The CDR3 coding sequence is TGTGCCAGCCCTGGGACAGGGAAAAAAGAACCCTCTGGAAACACCATATATTTT. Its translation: CASPGTGKKEPSGNTIYF. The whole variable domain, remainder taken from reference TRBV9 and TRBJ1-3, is DSGVTQTPKHLITATGQRVTLRCSPRSGDLSVYWYQQSLDQGLQFLIQYYNGEERAKGNILERFSAQQFPDLHSELNLSSLELGDSALYFCASPGTGKKEPSGNTIYFGEGSWLTVV.

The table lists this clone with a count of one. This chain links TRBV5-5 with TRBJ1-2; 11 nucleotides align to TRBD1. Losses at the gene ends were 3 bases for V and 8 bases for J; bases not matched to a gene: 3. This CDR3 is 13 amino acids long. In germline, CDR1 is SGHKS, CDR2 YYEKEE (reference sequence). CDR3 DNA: TGTGCCAGCAGCTGGGGACAGGGGGAAGGCTACACCTTC. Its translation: CASSWGQGEGYTF.

The CDR3: CASSGGLSNQPQHF. The CDR3 nucleotides are TGTGCCAGCAGTGGTGGACTGAGCAATCAGCCCCAGCATTTT. The genes are TRBV6-1 and TRBJ1-5; D remains unclear. CDR1 is MNHNS, CDR2 SASEGT, per germline. V was cut by 4 bases and J by 1 base, with 8 bases left in between. The CDR3 is made up of 14 amino acids.

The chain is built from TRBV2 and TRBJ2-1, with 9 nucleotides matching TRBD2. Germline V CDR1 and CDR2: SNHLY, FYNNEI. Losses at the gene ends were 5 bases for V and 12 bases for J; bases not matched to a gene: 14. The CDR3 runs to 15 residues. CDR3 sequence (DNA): TGTGCCAGCAGTACCAGCGGGGGGTACCCCGGTGGGCAGTTCTTC. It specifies CASSTSGGYPGGQFF.

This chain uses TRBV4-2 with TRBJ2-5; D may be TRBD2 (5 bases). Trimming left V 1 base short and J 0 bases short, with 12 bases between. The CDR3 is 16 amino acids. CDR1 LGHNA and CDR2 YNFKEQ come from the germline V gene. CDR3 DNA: TGTGCCAGCAGCCAAGGGACTGGCGCGTACCAAGAGACCCAGTACTTC. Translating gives CASSQGTGAYQETQYF.

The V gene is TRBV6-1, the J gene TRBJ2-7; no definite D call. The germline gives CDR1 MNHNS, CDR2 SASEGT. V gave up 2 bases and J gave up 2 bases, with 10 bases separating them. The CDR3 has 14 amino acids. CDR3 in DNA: TGTGCCAGCAGTGAAACCCCAGGTACCTACGAGCAGTACTTC. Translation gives CASSETPGTYEQYF.

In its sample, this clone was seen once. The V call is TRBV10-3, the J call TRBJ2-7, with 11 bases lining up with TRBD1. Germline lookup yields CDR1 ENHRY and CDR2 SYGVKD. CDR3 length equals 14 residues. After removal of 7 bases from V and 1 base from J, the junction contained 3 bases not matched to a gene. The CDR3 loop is CAIMDRGPSYEQYF. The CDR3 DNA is TGTGCCATCATGGACAGGGGGCCATCCTACGAGCAGTACTTC.

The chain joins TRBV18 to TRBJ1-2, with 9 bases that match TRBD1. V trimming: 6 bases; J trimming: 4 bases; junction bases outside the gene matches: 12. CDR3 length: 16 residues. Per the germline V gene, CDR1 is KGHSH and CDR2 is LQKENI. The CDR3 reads CASSRGDGQGFYGYTF. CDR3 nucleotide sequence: TGTGCCAGCTCTCGCGGTGACGGACAGGGGTTCTATGGCTACACCTTC.

The CDR3 sequence: CASSSTTLNTEAFF. The CDR3 nucleotides are TGTGCCAGCAGCTCAACAACCTTGAACACTGAAGCTTTCTTT. The rearrangement uses TRBV7-9 and TRBJ1-1; D uncertain. The V end was cut by 4 bases, the J end by 0 bases, with 9 bases between. The CDR3 consists of 14 residues. Germline V gene sequence: CDR1 SEHNR, CDR2 FQNEAQ (reference sequence).

In DNA form, the CDR3 reads TGTGCCAGCAGTACGGCCCCAGCGAACGAGCAGTACTTC. Translation gives CASSTAPANEQYF. This chain connects TRBV6-6 to TRBJ2-7; D call uncertain. Trimming took off 5 bases at V and 5 bases at J, with 13 bases between the two ends. Germline values: CDR1 MNHNY, CDR2 SVGAGI (reference sequence). This CDR3 has 13 amino acids.

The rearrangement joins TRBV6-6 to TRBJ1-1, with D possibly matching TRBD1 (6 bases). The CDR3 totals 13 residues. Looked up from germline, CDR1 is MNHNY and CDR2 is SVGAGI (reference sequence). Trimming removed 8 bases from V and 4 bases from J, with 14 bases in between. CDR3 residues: CASGIHRVTEAFF. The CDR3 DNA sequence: TGTGCCAGCGGGATTCACAGGGTCACTGAAGCTTTCTTT.

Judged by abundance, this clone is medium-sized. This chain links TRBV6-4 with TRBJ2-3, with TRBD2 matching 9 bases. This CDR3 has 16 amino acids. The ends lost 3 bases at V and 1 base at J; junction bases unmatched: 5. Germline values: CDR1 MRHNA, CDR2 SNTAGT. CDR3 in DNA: TGTGCCAGCAGTGAAGGCGGGGGGGCCGGCACAGATACGCAGTATTTT. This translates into CASSEGGGAGTDTQYF.

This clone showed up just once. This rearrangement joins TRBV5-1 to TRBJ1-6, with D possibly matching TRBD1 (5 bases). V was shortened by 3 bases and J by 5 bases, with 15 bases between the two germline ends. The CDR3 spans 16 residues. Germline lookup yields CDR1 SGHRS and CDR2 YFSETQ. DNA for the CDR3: TGCGCCAGCAGCTCGTTGTCAGGGTCCGATAATTCACCCCTCCACTTT. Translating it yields CASSSLSGSDNSPLHF. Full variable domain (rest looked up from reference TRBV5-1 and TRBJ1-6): KAGVTQTPRYLIKTRGQQVTLSCSPISGHRSVSWYQQTPGQGLQFLFEYFSETQRNKGNFPGRFSGRQFSNSRSEMNVSTLELGDSALYLCASSSLSGSDNSPLHFGNGTRLTVT.

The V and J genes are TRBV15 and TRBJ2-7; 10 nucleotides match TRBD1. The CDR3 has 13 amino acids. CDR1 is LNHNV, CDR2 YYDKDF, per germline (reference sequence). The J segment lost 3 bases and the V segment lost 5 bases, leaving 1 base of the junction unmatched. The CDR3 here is CATSRDRGYEQYF. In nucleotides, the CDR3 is TGTGCCACCAGCCGGGACAGGGGCTACGAGCAGTACTTC.

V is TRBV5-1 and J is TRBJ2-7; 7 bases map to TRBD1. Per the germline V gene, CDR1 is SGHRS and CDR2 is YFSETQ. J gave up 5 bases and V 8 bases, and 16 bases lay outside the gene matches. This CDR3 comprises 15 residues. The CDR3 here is CASSRFRQGNDEQYF. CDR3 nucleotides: TGCGCCAGTTCCCGTTTCCGACAGGGAAACGACGAGCAGTACTTC.

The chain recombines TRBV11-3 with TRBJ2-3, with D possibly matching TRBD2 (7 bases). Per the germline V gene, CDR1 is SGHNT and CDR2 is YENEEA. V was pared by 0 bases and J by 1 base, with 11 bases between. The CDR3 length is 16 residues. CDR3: CASSLEAGAGTDTQYF. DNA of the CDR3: TGTGCCAGCAGCTTAGAGGCGGGGGCCGGCACAGATACGCAGTATTTT.

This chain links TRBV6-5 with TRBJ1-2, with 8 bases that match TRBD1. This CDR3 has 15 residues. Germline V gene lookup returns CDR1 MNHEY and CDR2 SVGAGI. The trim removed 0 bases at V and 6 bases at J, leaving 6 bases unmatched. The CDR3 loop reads CASSYSTGGLDGYTF. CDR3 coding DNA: TGTGCCAGCAGTTACTCCACAGGGGGGTTAGATGGCTACACCTTC.

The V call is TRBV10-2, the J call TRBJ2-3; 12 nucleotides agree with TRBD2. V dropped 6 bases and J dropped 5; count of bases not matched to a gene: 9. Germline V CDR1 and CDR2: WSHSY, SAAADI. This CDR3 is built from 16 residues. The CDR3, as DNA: TGCGCCAGCAGACCCCTAGCGGGGGGGCAGGGAGATACGCAGTATTTT. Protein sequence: CASRPLAGGQGDTQYF.

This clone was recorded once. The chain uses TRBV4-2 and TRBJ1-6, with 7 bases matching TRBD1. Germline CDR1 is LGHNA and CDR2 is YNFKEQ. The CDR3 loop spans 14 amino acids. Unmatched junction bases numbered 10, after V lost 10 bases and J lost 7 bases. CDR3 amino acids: CAIGTANFNSPLHF. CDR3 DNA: TGTGCCATCGGGACAGCGAATTTCAATTCACCCCTCCACTTT.

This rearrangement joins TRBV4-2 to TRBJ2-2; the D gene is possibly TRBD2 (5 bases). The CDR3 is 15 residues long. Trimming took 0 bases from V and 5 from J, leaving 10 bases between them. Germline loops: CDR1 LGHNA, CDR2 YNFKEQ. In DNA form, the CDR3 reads TGTGCCAGCAGCCAAGACCCGAGGGTGACCGGGGAGCTGTTTTTT. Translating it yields CASSQDPRVTGELFF.